Below, 5 T cell receptor beta chains from the same sample are listed, as sequenced in a study of T cell repertoires in cytomegalovirus infection. These receptors lack a known antigen. TCRdb reprocessed the reads via MiXCR and lists one record per CDR3 protein. The sample lists around 710,000 distinct CDR3 sequences; almost 30% were seen once. The source was cultured CD8+ T cells from PBMCs, collected from culture after CMV antigen stimulation. These receptors came from a human donor in good health (CMV status not recorded). Some clones in this sample may be carry-over from other donors' samples.

The rearrangement uses TRBV5-5 and TRBJ1-1; no reliable D call. Trimming pared 3 bases from V and 4 bases from J, leaving 13 bases between. Germline V lookup: CDR1 SGHKS, CDR2 YYEKEE (reference sequence). The CDR3 sequence is 14 residues long. The CDR3 protein is CASSSRWGGTEAFF. Written as DNA, the CDR3 is TGTGCCAGCAGCTCTCGGTGGGGAGGCACTGAAGCTTTCTTT.

The chain carries TRBV7-6 and TRBJ2-5; a possible D gene is TRBD2 (5 bases). The V and J ends lost 1 base and 5 bases respectively, with 11 bases between them. Germline CDR1 SGHVS, CDR2 FNYEAQ. There are 14 residues in the CDR3. CDR3 region: CASSLELEGETQYF. The CDR3 nucleotides are TGTGCCAGCAGCTTAGAACTAGAAGGGGAGACCCAGTACTTC.

This clonotype occurred a few times. V is TRBV9 and J is TRBJ2-1; TRBD1 agrees at 9 bases. V shed 0 bases and J 6 bases; nucleotides not matched to a gene: 4. Germline V gene sequence: CDR1 SGDLS, CDR2 YYNGEE. This CDR3 is 15 amino acids long. The CDR3 loop is CASSVVGTGSNEQFF. The CDR3 bases are TGTGCCAGCAGCGTAGTTGGGACAGGGTCCAATGAGCAGTTCTTC.

This clonotype was seen a handful of times. The chain links TRBV2 to TRBJ2-7; D is unclear. Trimming pared 1 base from V and 3 bases from J, leaving 7 bases between. Germline V gene sequence: CDR1 SNHLY, CDR2 FYNNEI. The length of the CDR3 is 13 residues. In nucleotides, the CDR3 is TGTGCCAGCAGTGAAGGCGGCTTCTACGAGCAGTACTTC. Protein: CASSEGGFYEQYF.

There are a few counts of this clonotype. The chain links TRBV20-1 to TRBJ2-2, with 9 bases aligning to TRBD2. The trim removed 6 bases at V and 6 bases at J, leaving 14 bases unmatched. Germline V gene lookup returns CDR1 DFQATT and CDR2 SNEGSKA (reference sequence). CDR3 length equals 16 residues. The CDR3 DNA sequence: TGCAGTGCGCCAAGGCGGCTAGCGGGGAGTGCCGGGGAGCTGTTTTTT. It yields the protein CSAPRRLAGSAGELFF.